The rows below give T cell receptor beta chains drawn from one sample of a study of PD-L1 blockade in urothelial cancer. TCRdb's table, derived via immunoSEQ multiplex PCR, lists solely in-frame clones and lacks some. The data contain under 40,000 clones, 80% to 90% of them singletons. The specimen comprised PBMCs, sampled around atezolizumab (anti-PD-L1) treatment. These receptors were taken from a man in his fifties or sixties with urothelial cancer. Both conserved end residues are part of each CDR3. D genes are given only for firm matches. Size tells how often a clone was seen (once, few, many) or the class of an expanded clone, and some rows leave it out.

d_call	v_call	cdr3_length	clone_size	j_call	cdr3_nt	cdr3_aa
TRBD2	TRBV27	15	NA	TRBJ2-1	TGTGCCAGCAGTTCCTCACTAGCGGGGTACAATGAGCAGTTCTTC	CASSSSLAGYNEQFF
TRBD1	TRBV6-4	14	few	TRBJ2-1	TGTGCCAGCTCGGCTGGGACAGGGGTCTATGAGCAGTTCTTC	CASSAGTGVYEQFF
NA	TRBV6-5	12	few	TRBJ1-2	TGTGCCAGCAGTGAAAGAGTAGGGGGGGACACCTTC	CASSERVGGDTF
TRBD1	TRBV29-1	13	few	TRBJ2-5	TGCAGCGCCGAGGGACAGGGGACCGGGACCCAGTACTTC	CSAEGQGTGTQYF
TRBD1	TRBV7-9	17	NA	TRBJ1-1	TGTGCCAGCAGCCCGATGACAGGGGGCGAAAGCGGAACTGAAGCTTTCTTT	CASSPMTGGESGTEAFF
NA	TRBV28	15	NA	TRBJ1-2	TGTGCCAGCAAAGGCGGGGCATCCCCTAACTATGGCTACACCTTC	CASKGGASPNYGYTF
NA	TRBV19	14	NA	TRBJ1-1	TGTGCCAGTAGCCCCCTCCAGCGGAACACTGAAGCTTTCTTT	CASSPLQRNTEAFF
NA	TRBV6-5	14	NA	TRBJ2-7	TGTGCCAGCAGTTACTCGCAGTACACCTACGAGCAGTACTTC	CASSYSQYTYEQYF
NA	TRBV2	14	once	TRBJ1-5	TGTGCCAGCAGTGATACAGGGCGCGACCAGCCCCAGCATTTT	CASSDTGRDQPQHF
NA	TRBV27	12	NA	TRBJ1-2	TGTGCCAGCAGGGGGGACATCTATGGCTACACCTTC	CASRGDIYGYTF
TRBD2	TRBV7-2	16	NA	TRBJ2-3	TGTGCCAGCAGCTTACCCGGGGGGGCGGGCACAGATACGCAGTATTTT	CASSLPGGAGTDTQYF
NA	TRBV30	15	few	TRBJ1-1	TGTGCCTGGAGCCAAGGTATGGCGGGGAACACTGAAGCTTTCTTT	CAWSQGMAGNTEAFF
TRBD1	TRBV30	16	NA	TRBJ1-5	TGTGCCTGGAGTTCGACCGGGACAGGGCGCGAGGAGCCCCAGCATTTT	CAWSSTGTGREEPQHF
TRBD1	TRBV13	15	NA	TRBJ2-1	TGTGCCAGCAGCTTAGACAGGGGGTCCCACAATGAGCAGTTCTTC	CASSLDRGSHNEQFF
NA	TRBV12-5	13	NA	TRBJ1-5	TGTGCTAGTGGTTTGACTGGAGGGCAGCCCCAGCATTTT	CASGLTGGQPQHF
TRBD1	TRBV15	13	NA	TRBJ1-2	TGTGCCACCAGCCCCCGGACAGGGTCGGGCTACACCTTC	CATSPRTGSGYTF
NA	TRBV5-5	14	NA	TRBJ1-2	TGTGCCAGCAGGCCCCCGGCGGGGCAGAGTGGCTACACCTTC	CASRPPAGQSGYTF
NA	TRBV5-1	14	few	TRBJ1-6	TGCGCCAGCAGCCTCGATAATCAGGATTCACCCCTCCACTTT	CASSLDNQDSPLHF
NA	TRBV9	15	NA	TRBJ2-7	TGTGCCAGCAGCGCGGGACTCGGAAGCTCCTACGAGCAGTACTTC	CASSAGLGSSYEQYF
TRBD2	TRBV5-8	15	NA	TRBJ2-1	TGTGCCAGCAGCCCACGCCCTACTAGCGTTAATGAGCAGTTCTTC	CASSPRPTSVNEQFF